This T cell receptor beta chain comes out of a study of CD8+ T cells in alopecia areata. V lost 4 bases, J lost 3 bases, and 7 bases lay in between. The germline CDR1 and CDR2 sequences are SQVTM and ANQGSEA. The CDR3 extends over 11 amino acids. RNA extraction was followed by reverse transcription into cDNA, which acted as the sequencing template. Using immunoSEQ multiplex PCR, the repertoire was profiled, and TCRdb retains in-frame clones only, with some absent. The table records more than 4,000 clones, more than 60% of them present only once. The sequence was obtained from a human donor in good health. The sample comprised skin. The chain has TRBV29-1 and TRBJ2-7, with TRBD1 as a possible D gene (6 bases). CDR3 DNA sequence: TGCAGCGTTGGAGGGGGCTACGAGCAGTACTTC. This translates into CSVGGGYEQYF.